These T cell receptor beta chains were read from a single sample in a study of molecular identifiers for immune sequencing clone quantification. TCRdb redid the calling of the PCR reads with MiXCR, one entry per CDR3 protein. Among about 640,000 distinct CDR3 sequences listed, less than 20% were seen once. The specimen was naive CD8+ T cells from blood, with Jurkat cell RNA spiked in. Source of these receptors: a human donor in good health. Some libraries in this study had Jurkat cell RNA spiked in. The CDR3 runs from the conserved cysteine through the conserved F or W. The order of the fields is D gene, V gene, clone size, J gene, CDR3 DNA, CDR3 protein. D genes are given only for firm matches. Clone size is given for some rows only: seen once, a few or many times, or a class if the clone is expanded.

d_call: .
v_call: TRBV5-1
clone_size: many
j_call: TRBJ1-4
cdr3_nt: TGCGCCAGCAGCTTCACAGGGTTGGGTGAAAAACTGTTTTTT
cdr3_aa: CASSFTGLGEKLFF

d_call: .
v_call: TRBV20-1
clone_size: many
j_call: TRBJ2-2
cdr3_nt: TGCAGTGCTAGACAGCTAACTTCGAACACCGGGGAGCTGTTTTTT
cdr3_aa: CSARQLTSNTGELFF

d_call: .
v_call: TRBV12-5
clone_size: .
j_call: TRBJ2-7
cdr3_nt: TGTGCTAGTGGTTTGGGGGGGCTGTACGAGCAGTACTTC
cdr3_aa: CASGLGGLYEQYF

d_call: .
v_call: TRBV14
clone_size: many
j_call: TRBJ1-2
cdr3_nt: TGTGCCAGCAGCCCCGGGACGGACTATGGCTACACCTTC
cdr3_aa: CASSPGTDYGYTF

d_call: .
v_call: TRBV11-2
clone_size: few
j_call: TRBJ2-7
cdr3_nt: TGTGCCAGCAGCTCAGACTTTCTGGATTTGTACTTC
cdr3_aa: CASSSDFLDLYF

d_call: .
v_call: TRBV28
clone_size: .
j_call: TRBJ2-1
cdr3_nt: TGTGTCAGCAGCCTAGGACAGTACAATGAGCAGTTCTTC
cdr3_aa: CVSSLGQYNEQFF

d_call: .
v_call: TRBV11-2
clone_size: many
j_call: TRBJ2-1
cdr3_nt: TGTGCCAGCAGCCTTTCTTGGAGCTCCTACAATGAGCAGTTCTTC
cdr3_aa: CASSLSWSSYNEQFF

d_call: .
v_call: TRBV3-1
clone_size: .
j_call: TRBJ1-1
cdr3_nt: TGTGCCAGCAGCCGGTGGGGCAGGGGCGACACTGAAGCTTTCTTT
cdr3_aa: CASSRWGRGDTEAFF

d_call: .
v_call: TRBV6-2/TRBV6-3
clone_size: many
j_call: TRBJ2-3
cdr3_nt: TGTGCCAGCAGTTACGGCAGGGGCCCTTTGGATACGCAGTATTTT
cdr3_aa: CASSYGRGPLDTQYF

d_call: .
v_call: TRBV28
clone_size: many
j_call: TRBJ2-3
cdr3_nt: TGTGCCAGTGGGTTTAACACAGATACGCAGTATTTT
cdr3_aa: CASGFNTDTQYF

d_call: .
v_call: TRBV27
clone_size: many
j_call: TRBJ2-5
cdr3_nt: TGTGCCAGCGCCCCGGGGGACAGAAGAGAGACCCAGTACTTC
cdr3_aa: CASAPGDRRETQYF

d_call: .
v_call: TRBV5-1
clone_size: many
j_call: TRBJ2-7
cdr3_nt: TGCGCCAGCAGCGCGCTGGGGGTTGGGGCCTACGAGCAGTACTTC
cdr3_aa: CASSALGVGAYEQYF

d_call: TRBD2
v_call: TRBV19
clone_size: .
j_call: TRBJ2-1
cdr3_nt: TGTGCCAGTAGTATTGGGGGGGGGTATGAGCAGTTCTTC
cdr3_aa: CASSIGGGYEQFF

d_call: .
v_call: TRBV20-1
clone_size: many
j_call: TRBJ2-7
cdr3_nt: TGCAGTGCCCGATGGGGTATAGTCTTCCCCTACGAGCAGTACTTC
cdr3_aa: CSARWGIVFPYEQYF

d_call: .
v_call: TRBV28
clone_size: once
j_call: TRBJ1-5
cdr3_nt: TGTGCCAGCAGTTTGCCCCTCGGGACACCTAATCAGCCCCAGCATTTT
cdr3_aa: CASSLPLGTPNQPQHF

d_call: TRBD2
v_call: TRBV9
clone_size: few
j_call: TRBJ2-7
cdr3_nt: TGTGCCAGCAGCGAGAGCGGGAGCGGTTACGAGCAGTACTTC
cdr3_aa: CASSESGSGYEQYF

d_call: TRBD1
v_call: TRBV6-2/TRBV6-3
clone_size: many
j_call: TRBJ2-7
cdr3_nt: TGTGCCAGCGCCCCGGGACAGGTTTACGAGCAGTACTTC
cdr3_aa: CASAPGQVYEQYF

d_call: TRBD1
v_call: TRBV5-6
clone_size: many
j_call: TRBJ2-4
cdr3_nt: TGTGCCAGCAGCAAACGGGACAGGGCGAACATTCAGTACTTC
cdr3_aa: CASSKRDRANIQYF

d_call: .
v_call: TRBV11-2
clone_size: many
j_call: TRBJ2-4
cdr3_nt: TGTGCCAGCACCGGGCTTTCAGACATTCAGTACTTC
cdr3_aa: CASTGLSDIQYF

d_call: TRBD1
v_call: TRBV27
clone_size: .
j_call: TRBJ2-3
cdr3_nt: TGTGCCAGCAGTATCCCTCCGGGACAGGGCACAGATACGCAGTATTTT
cdr3_aa: CASSIPPGQGTDTQYF

d_call: .
v_call: TRBV12-3/TRBV12-4
clone_size: many
j_call: TRBJ1-6
cdr3_nt: TGTGCCAGCAGTTTGGGGTCCTCACCCCTCCACTTT
cdr3_aa: CASSLGSSPLHF

d_call: .
v_call: TRBV7-2
clone_size: few
j_call: TRBJ2-1
cdr3_nt: TGTGCCAGCAGCACCGGGACGGTTTACAATGAGCAGTTCTTC
cdr3_aa: CASSTGTVYNEQFF

d_call: .
v_call: TRBV3-1
clone_size: many
j_call: TRBJ1-1
cdr3_nt: TGTGCCAGCAGCCCAAACTGGGGGAACACTGAAGCTTTCTTT
cdr3_aa: CASSPNWGNTEAFF

d_call: TRBD1
v_call: TRBV7-6
clone_size: many
j_call: TRBJ2-7
cdr3_nt: TGTGCCAGCAGCCCCTCGGGACAGCCCTACGAGCAGTACTTC
cdr3_aa: CASSPSGQPYEQYF

d_call: TRBD2
v_call: TRBV4-2
clone_size: many
j_call: TRBJ2-5
cdr3_nt: TGTGCCAGCAGCCAAGAATACGCGGGAGGGTGGTTAGAGACCCAGTACTTC
cdr3_aa: CASSQEYAGGWLETQYF

d_call: .
v_call: TRBV5-4
clone_size: .
j_call: TRBJ2-7
cdr3_nt: TGTGCCAGCAGCTGGGGCGCCTTTGAGCAGTACTTC
cdr3_aa: CASSWGAFEQYF

d_call: .
v_call: TRBV27
clone_size: few
j_call: TRBJ2-3
cdr3_nt: TGTGCCAGCAGTTTATACTACGTAAGCACAGATACGCAGTATTTT
cdr3_aa: CASSLYYVSTDTQYF

d_call: TRBD2
v_call: TRBV7-8
clone_size: many
j_call: TRBJ2-3
cdr3_nt: TGTGCCAGCAGCTGGGAGGGAGGAACAGATACGCAGTATTTT
cdr3_aa: CASSWEGGTDTQYF

d_call: .
v_call: TRBV13
clone_size: few
j_call: TRBJ2-2
cdr3_nt: TGTGCCAGCACGGGGGTAGAGAACACCGGGGAGCTGTTTTTT
cdr3_aa: CASTGVENTGELFF

d_call: .
v_call: TRBV7-6
clone_size: .
j_call: TRBJ1-4
cdr3_nt: TGTGCCAGCAGCTCCCCGGGGAACCCTGGAGAAAAACTGTTTTTT
cdr3_aa: CASSSPGNPGEKLFF

d_call: .
v_call: TRBV4-3
clone_size: many
j_call: TRBJ2-1
cdr3_nt: TGCGCCAGCAGCCAAGATACCTACAATGAGCAGTTCTTC
cdr3_aa: CASSQDTYNEQFF

d_call: .
v_call: TRBV4-1
clone_size: few
j_call: TRBJ2-5
cdr3_nt: TGCGCCAGCAGCCCCCTGGGGGTTTGGGAGACCCAGTACTTC
cdr3_aa: CASSPLGVWETQYF

d_call: TRBD2
v_call: TRBV20-1
clone_size: few
j_call: TRBJ2-7
cdr3_nt: TGCAGTGCTAGGGCCAGCGGGAGGGTCGAGCAGTACTTC
cdr3_aa: CSARASGRVEQYF

d_call: .
v_call: TRBV7-2
clone_size: many
j_call: TRBJ2-1
cdr3_nt: TGTGCCAGCAGCTTAGGAGAACTGGCATATGAGCAGTTCTTC
cdr3_aa: CASSLGELAYEQFF

d_call: TRBD1
v_call: TRBV5-8
clone_size: few
j_call: TRBJ1-5
cdr3_nt: TGTGCCAGCAGCGTGGGTACAGGGGGACTCAATCAGCCCCAGCATTTT
cdr3_aa: CASSVGTGGLNQPQHF

d_call: TRBD2
v_call: TRBV9
clone_size: .
j_call: TRBJ2-5
cdr3_nt: TGTGCCAGCAGCGGGGGGACTAGCGGCTACCAAGAGACCCAGTACTTC
cdr3_aa: CASSGGTSGYQETQYF

d_call: TRBD2
v_call: TRBV11-2
clone_size: many
j_call: TRBJ2-1
cdr3_nt: TGTGCCAGCAGACTACTAGCGGGAGGTTACAATGAGCAGTTCTTC
cdr3_aa: CASRLLAGGYNEQFF

d_call: TRBD1
v_call: TRBV12-3/TRBV12-4
clone_size: many
j_call: TRBJ2-3
cdr3_nt: TGTGCCAGCCATCAACAGGGGGCGTCAGATACGCAGTATTTT
cdr3_aa: CASHQQGASDTQYF

d_call: TRBD1
v_call: TRBV7-3
clone_size: .
j_call: TRBJ2-7
cdr3_nt: TGTGCCAGCAGCTTAACCGGGACAGGGGGCCTCGACGAGCAGTACTTC
cdr3_aa: CASSLTGTGGLDEQYF

d_call: .
v_call: TRBV4-3
clone_size: many
j_call: TRBJ2-7
cdr3_nt: TGCGCCAGCAGCCATAACTCGGGGGAGCAGTACTTC
cdr3_aa: CASSHNSGEQYF

d_call: .
v_call: TRBV6-2/TRBV6-3
clone_size: many
j_call: TRBJ1-4
cdr3_nt: TGTGCCAGCAGTTACTCGGAGGAAAAACTGTTTTTT
cdr3_aa: CASSYSEEKLFF

d_call: .
v_call: TRBV7-2
clone_size: many
j_call: TRBJ1-1
cdr3_nt: TGTGCCAGCAGCTTAACCAAGACGTACACTGAAGCTTTCTTT
cdr3_aa: CASSLTKTYTEAFF

d_call: .
v_call: TRBV5-1
clone_size: many
j_call: TRBJ2-7
cdr3_nt: TGCGCCAGCAAGCCCCCCGGGGGCGAGCAGTACTTC
cdr3_aa: CASKPPGGEQYF